A single sample gave rise to the 32 T cell receptor beta chains below, sequenced in a study of blood T cell repertoires in COVID-19. Produced via immunoSEQ multiplex PCR; TCRdb's table is partial and in-frame only. Here the sample spans 310,000 or so clones, around nine tenths being singletons. Sequenced input: peripheral blood. The source of these receptors is a man aged 50 to 59 with active or convalescent COVID-19.

V and J are TRBV9 and TRBJ1-4, with a tentative D call TRBD1 (5 bases). Germline V gene lookup returns CDR1 SGDLS and CDR2 YYNGEE. This CDR3 is 14 amino acids long. V gave up 4 bases and J gave up 6 bases, with 13 bases separating them. The CDR3 protein is CASSPGARYEKLFF. DNA of the CDR3: TGTGCCAGCAGCCCTGGGGCACGGTATGAAAAACTGTTTTTT. The variable domain in full, with the rest retrieved from reference TRBV9 and TRBJ1-4, is DSGVTQTPKHLITATGQRVTLRCSPRSGDLSVYWYQQSLDQGLQFLIQYYNGEERAKGNILERFSAQQFPDLHSELNLSSLELGDSALYFCASSPGARYEKLFFGSGTQLSVL.

This clone was recorded only once. The chain joins TRBV19 to TRBJ2-7; 7 bases line up with TRBD1. Germline CDR1 LNHDA, CDR2 SQIVND (reference sequence). This CDR3 comprises 13 residues. Germline trimming cut 4 bases from V and 2 bases from J; bases unmatched to any gene: 2. The CDR3 loop reads CASSNQGAYEQYF. The CDR3 nucleotides are TGTGCCAGTAGTAACCAGGGGGCCTACGAGCAGTACTTC.

The chain has TRBV5-4 and TRBJ2-5, with D hard to call. Germline CDR1 SGHNT, CDR2 YYREEE (reference sequence). Trimming pared 4 bases from V and 5 bases from J, leaving 18 bases between. This CDR3 comprises 15 residues. CDR3 residues: CASSLGSDHGETQYF. CDR3 nucleotide sequence: TGTGCCAGCAGCCTAGGATCCGACCATGGGGAGACCCAGTACTTC.

This rearrangement joins TRBV7-9 to TRBJ1-6; D is perhaps TRBD1 (6 bases). Germline CDR1 SEHNR, CDR2 FQNEAQ (reference sequence). The V end was cut by 3 bases, the J end by 7 bases, with 10 bases between. This CDR3 spans 14 amino acids. The CDR3 sequence: CASSLDSGNSPLHF. The CDR3, as DNA: TGTGCCAGCAGCTTGGACAGTGGAAATTCACCCCTCCACTTT.

The chain carries TRBV4-2 and TRBJ1-2; 10 nucleotides align to TRBD1. From germline, CDR1 is LGHNA and CDR2 YNFKEQ. This CDR3 region has 13 residues. V shed 3 bases, J shed 6 bases, and the junction held 1 base outside the gene matches. The CDR3 loop reads CASSQGTGDGYTF. The CDR3 nucleotides are TGTGCCAGCAGCCAGGGGACAGGGGATGGCTACACCTTC.

The chain carries TRBV5-5 and TRBJ1-2, with D perhaps TRBD1 (5 bases). The V gene's germline CDR1 is SGHKS and CDR2 YYEKEE (reference sequence). The V end lost 4 bases, the J end lost 10 bases, and 14 bases lay between the germline ends. The CDR3 totals 12 residues. CDR3: CASSRSGASYTF. CDR3 nucleotide sequence: TGTGCCAGCAGCCGGAGCGGGGCCTCCTACACCTTC. The full variable domain, completed using reference TRBV5-5 and TRBJ1-2, is DAGVTQSPTHLIKTRGQQVTLRCSPISGHKSVSWYQQVLGQGPQFIFQYYEKEERGRGNFPDRFSARQFPNYSSELNVNALLLGDSALYLCASSRSGASYTFGSGTRLTVV.

J is TRBJ1-3 and V is TRBV7-2; D is perhaps TRBD1 (5 bases). CDR1 and CDR2 (germline): SGHTA, FQGNSA. V lost 3 bases and J 0 bases, leaving 6 bases between the germline ends. The CDR3 is 14 amino acids. The CDR3 DNA is TGTGCCAGCAGCTTCGACAGCTCTGGAAACACCATATATTTT. This gives the protein CASSFDSSGNTIYF.

V and J are TRBV6-1 and TRBJ1-2; D gene uncertain. Germline-derived CDR1 and CDR2 are MNHNS and SASEGT. The V end was cut by 3 bases, the J end by 6 bases, with 14 bases between. CDR3 length: 14 amino acids. CDR3: CASSEVRMNDGYTF. CDR3 nucleotide sequence: TGTGCCAGCAGTGAGGTCAGGATGAATGATGGCTACACCTTC.

V and J are TRBV5-1 and TRBJ2-1; D not resolved. Between the trimmed V and J ends, which lost 2 bases and 0 bases, there was a span of 9 bases. The CDR3 sequence is 15 residues long. Germline V lookup: CDR1 SGHRS, CDR2 YFSETQ. Written as DNA, the CDR3 is TGCGCCAGCAGCTTACAGAGTAGCTCCTACAATGAGCAGTTCTTC. Protein sequence: CASSLQSSSYNEQFF.

The chain recombines TRBV28 with TRBJ1-2; D ambiguous. This CDR3 is built from 14 residues. The germline CDR1 and CDR2 sequences are MDHEN and SYDVKM. V was trimmed by 2 bases and J by 5 bases, leaving 12 bases between them. CDR3 nucleotides: TGTGCCAGCAGTTTAACAGCCTTGTTATATGGCTACACCTTC. It codes for CASSLTALLYGYTF.

The chain joins TRBV3-1 (or the pseudogene TRBV3-2) to TRBJ1-3, with TRBD1 matching over 8 bases. This CDR3 has 16 residues. Germline V gene sequence: CDR1 LGHDT, CDR2 YNNKEL (reference sequence). Germline trimming cut 8 bases from V and 0 bases from J; bases unmatched to any gene: 9. As DNA, the CDR3 is TGTGCCAGCGCAAGACAGGGGAAGAGCTCTGGAAACACCATATATTTT. This sequence encodes CASARQGKSSGNTIYF.

The chain carries TRBV7-8 and TRBJ1-1, with D possibly matching TRBD1 (5 bases). Trimming removed 5 bases from V and 1 base from J, with 17 bases in between. The CDR3 extends over 16 amino acids. Looked up from germline, CDR1 is SGHVS and CDR2 is FQNEAQ. CDR3 residues: CASSKFPSGSNTEAFF. CDR3 DNA: TGTGCCAGCAGCAAATTCCCATCAGGGTCGAACACTGAAGCTTTCTTT.

This clone has only one observation. This chain connects TRBV4-1 to TRBJ1-6; D unclear. Germline V gives CDR1 MGHRA, CDR2 YSYEKL. Trimming pared 0 bases from V and 7 bases from J, leaving 10 bases between. There are 15 residues in the CDR3. The CDR3 sequence is CASSQDGGGNSPLHF. The CDR3 bases are TGCGCCAGCAGCCAAGATGGAGGCGGCAATTCACCCCTCCACTTT.

V and J are TRBV7-6 and TRBJ2-7; 10 positions agree with TRBD1. CDR3 length: 12 residues. The ends lost 5 bases at V and 6 bases at J; junction bases unmatched: 1. Germline CDR1 SGHVS, CDR2 FNYEAQ. CDR3 DNA: TGTGCCAGCAGCAGGACAGGGGGCGAGCAGTACTTC. It specifies CASSRTGGEQYF.

In regard to this clone: Different DNA sequences within this sample yield the same CDR3. The chain has TRBV7-2 and TRBJ1-5; 8 bases align to TRBD1. Trimming removed 5 bases from V and 6 bases from J; junction bases left unmatched: 9. Germline assignment: CDR1 SGHTA and CDR2 FQGNSA. The CDR3 contains 15 residues. DNA of the CDR3: TGTGCCAGCAGCCAAGCTCAGGGGGCAGGTCAGCCCCAGCATTTT. Protein: CASSQAQGAGQPQHF.

This chain joins TRBV11-1 and TRBJ1-1; D is uncertain. This CDR3 is 13 amino acids long. Trimming removed 4 bases from V and 0 bases from J, with 6 bases in between. The V gene's germline CDR1 is SGHAT and CDR2 FQDESV (reference sequence). The CDR3 reads CASSSVVNTEAFF. CDR3 in DNA: TGTGCCAGCAGCTCGGTCGTGAACACTGAAGCTTTCTTT.

This clone was seen a handful of times. The chain is built from TRBV10-3 and TRBJ1-2; a possible D gene is TRBD1 (6 bases). Germline CDR1 ENHRY, CDR2 SYGVKD. The ends were cut back, 3 bases at V and 5 bases at J, with 19 bases in the middle. This CDR3 is built from 16 residues. CDR3 sequence: CAISDSSRGQTYGYTF. The CDR3 DNA reads as TGTGCCATCAGTGACTCCAGCAGGGGACAAACGTATGGCTACACCTTC.

The V and J genes are TRBV7-8 and TRBJ1-1, with TRBD1 matching 10 bases. V lost 0 bases and J lost 3; bases outside the gene matches: 4. The CDR3 is 16 amino acids. In germline, CDR1 is SGHVS, CDR2 FQNEAQ. The CDR3 region is CASSLAIGQGDTEAFF. The CDR3 DNA reads TGTGCCAGCAGCTTAGCTATCGGACAGGGGGACACTGAAGCTTTCTTT.

This clone was counted a few times. CDR3 residues: CASSFQNEKLFF. CDR3 DNA sequence: TGTGCCAGCAGCTTCCAAAATGAAAAACTGTTTTTT. This chain joins TRBV7-2 and TRBJ1-4, with D hard to call. CDR1 is SGHTA and CDR2 is FQGNSA in the germline V gene. CDR3 size: 12 residues. V gave up 3 bases and J gave up 5 bases, with 4 bases separating them.

The chain carries TRBV6-5 and TRBJ1-4, with 10 positions matching TRBD1. The CDR3 length is 14 residues. V lost 6 bases, J lost 8 bases, and 6 bases stayed unmatched. Germline lookup yields CDR1 MNHEY and CDR2 SVGAGI. CDR3 sequence: CASSTGTGEEKLFF. CDR3 DNA sequence: TGTGCCAGCAGCACCGGGACAGGGGAAGAAAAACTGTTTTTT.

The chain employs TRBV30 and TRBJ2-7, with D tentatively TRBD2 (6 bases). In germline, CDR1 is GTSNPN, CDR2 SVGIG (reference sequence). This CDR3 has 17 amino acids. Deletions cut 2 bases from V and 0 bases from J, with 20 bases between. The CDR3 is CAWSKENGGLLSYEQYF. CDR3 bases: TGTGCCTGGAGTAAGGAAAATGGGGGACTCCTCTCCTACGAGCAGTACTTC.

V is TRBV5-5 and J is TRBJ2-7; 10 bases fit TRBD1. The CDR3 sequence is 15 residues long. The germline gives CDR1 SGHKS, CDR2 YYEKEE (reference sequence). V was clipped by 0 bases and J by 2 bases; unmatched bases: 2. This chain's CDR3 is CASSLGQGAPYEQYF. The CDR3, as DNA: TGTGCCAGCAGCTTGGGACAGGGGGCTCCCTACGAGCAGTACTTC.

The chain employs TRBV2 and TRBJ2-2, with 8 positions matching TRBD2. The CDR3 extends over 13 amino acids. Germline lookup yields CDR1 SNHLY and CDR2 FYNNEI. J lost 7 bases, V lost 7 bases, and 5 bases had no gene match. The CDR3 nucleotides read TGTGCCAGCATGAGGACTAGCCGCGGGGAGCTGTTTTTT. Residues: CASMRTSRGELFF.

This chain joins TRBV10-3 and TRBJ1-6, with TRBD1 matching 9 bases. Germline CDR1 is ENHRY and CDR2 is SYGVKD. The CDR3 consists of 13 residues. Trimming cost V 10 bases and J 4 bases; bases outside gene matches: 2. The CDR3, as DNA: TGTGCCAGCGGACAGGGGTATAATTCACCCCTCCACTTT. It yields the protein CASGQGYNSPLHF.

The V call is TRBV7-2, the J call TRBJ1-5; 10 positions agree with TRBD1. Germline CDR1 SGHTA, CDR2 FQGNSA. With 5 bases clipped from V and 5 bases from J, the junction kept 6 bases outside the gene matches. The CDR3 has 15 residues. The CDR3 loop is CASSTRTGGDQPQHF. CDR3 coding DNA: TGTGCCAGCAGCACACGGACAGGGGGTGATCAGCCCCAGCATTTT.

The chain carries TRBV19 and TRBJ2-2; D gene unclear. There are 13 residues in the CDR3. The germline gives CDR1 LNHDA, CDR2 SQIVND (reference sequence). V lost 9 bases and J lost 8, with 16 bases in between. The CDR3 loop is CASLRLPRGELFF. The CDR3 DNA sequence: TGTGCCAGCCTTCGATTGCCACGGGGGGAGCTGTTTTTT.

The chain links TRBV5-6 to TRBJ1-2, with a possible D match to TRBD1 (5 bases). The CDR3 has 13 residues. V gave up 0 bases and J gave up 7 bases, with 10 bases separating them. Germline assignment: CDR1 SGHDT and CDR2 YYEEEE. CDR3 DNA sequence: TGTGCCAGCAGCTTGGCAGGGTTTTTTGGCTACACCTTC. Its translation is CASSLAGFFGYTF.

In DNA form, the CDR3 reads TGTGCCAGCAGTTACTCCACGACAGGGGCTAACTATGGCTACACCTTC. It codes for CASSYSTTGANYGYTF. The chain joins TRBV6-6 to TRBJ1-2; 8 bases line up with TRBD1. This CDR3 is built from 16 residues. The germline V gene encodes CDR1 MNHNY and CDR2 SVGAGI (reference sequence). The V and J ends lost 0 bases and 0 bases, in that order; junction bases with no gene match: 3.

The CDR3 DNA sequence: TGTGCCATCAAGGAGCCTTCAAGGGGAGAGACCCAGTACTTC. This translates into CAIKEPSRGETQYF. J is TRBJ2-5 and V is TRBV10-3; D is perhaps TRBD1 (5 bases). The CDR3 loop spans 14 amino acids. Deletions cut 7 bases from V and 4 bases from J, with 16 bases between. Germline CDR1 ENHRY, CDR2 SYGVKD.

The chain has TRBV28 and TRBJ1-5, with 7 bases lining up with TRBD1. The CDR3 length is 16 residues. CDR1 is MDHEN and CDR2 is SYDVKM in the germline V gene. V was clipped by 0 bases and J by 3 bases; unmatched bases: 5. CDR3 loop: CASSLWRGGDNQPQHF. The CDR3 bases are TGTGCCAGCAGTTTATGGAGAGGGGGCGACAATCAGCCCCAGCATTTT.

As to this clone: The same CDR3 arises from other DNA sequences in this sample as well. The chain couples TRBV7-8 to TRBJ1-5, with D perhaps matching TRBD1 (6 bases). Germline V CDR1 and CDR2: SGHVS, FQNEAQ. V gave up 0 bases and J gave up 4 bases, with 10 bases separating them. The CDR3 loop spans 15 amino acids. DNA of the CDR3: TGTGCCAGCAGCTTAGCCGGGACAAGAAATCAGCCCCAGCATTTT. Translating it yields CASSLAGTRNQPQHF.

This chain connects TRBV2 to TRBJ1-6, with a weak D call TRBD1 (6 bases). The V gene lost 5 bases and the J gene lost 6 bases, with 17 bases spanning the gap. The germline CDR1 and CDR2 sequences are SNHLY and FYNNEI. This CDR3 comprises 16 residues. The CDR3 spells CASSRESGQTNSPLHF. As DNA, the CDR3 is TGTGCCAGCAGTAGAGAGTCGGGACAAACTAATTCACCCCTCCACTTT.